One sample yielded the 9 T cell receptor beta chains listed below, sequenced in a study of T cells in localized non-small cell lung cancer. Measured with immunoSEQ multiplex PCR; TCRdb has only the in-frame clones, and not every one. The repertoire holds some 30,000 clones, with more than 85% as singletons. The sample consisted of peripheral blood mononuclear cells, taken before any cancer treatment. These receptors all stem from a female donor of 60 years or more with stage II lung adenocarcinoma.

This sequence joins TRBV9 and TRBJ2-7; TRBD1 agrees at 8 bases. The CDR3 totals 13 residues. Germline loops: CDR1 SGDLS, CDR2 YYNGEE. V shed 5 bases and J 3 bases; nucleotides not matched to a gene: 4. CDR3 amino acids: CASSSGQGYEQYF. The CDR3 bases are TGTGCCAGCAGTTCCGGACAGGGCTACGAGCAGTACTTC.

This chain uses TRBV5-4 with TRBJ2-7; tentatively, D is TRBD1 or TRBD2 (5 bases each). The germline V gene has CDR1 SGHNT and CDR2 YYREEE (reference sequence). This CDR3 has 14 amino acids. The V end lost 2 bases, the J end lost 6 bases, and 15 bases lay between the germline ends. The chain's CDR3 is CASSLGTPVGEQYF. Here the CDR3 DNA reads TGTGCCAGCAGCTTAGGGACCCCCGTTGGCGAGCAGTACTTC.

The genes are TRBV7-6 and TRBJ2-1; tentatively, D is TRBD2 (5 bases). The CDR3 sequence is 16 residues long. The ends were cut back, 1 base at V and 2 bases at J, with 12 bases in the middle. Germline V lookup: CDR1 SGHVS, CDR2 FNYEAQ. The CDR3 DNA follows: TGTGCCAGCAGCTTAGGAACGGGAACGGCCTACAATGAGCAGTTCTTC. It yields the protein CASSLGTGTAYNEQFF.

The V gene is TRBV5-5, the J gene TRBJ1-3, with D maybe TRBD1 (6 bases). From germline, CDR1 is SGHKS and CDR2 YYEKEE (reference sequence). The CDR3 sequence is 15 residues long. V lost 4 bases, J lost 0 bases, and 11 bases lay in between. CDR3 bases: TGTGCCAGCAGCGTCTCCAGGGGCTCTGGAAACACCATATATTTT. It yields the protein CASSVSRGSGNTIYF.

V usage is TRBV28 and J usage is TRBJ2-7; D gene ambiguous. Trimming took off 3 bases at V and 2 bases at J, with 11 bases between the two ends. The CDR3 contains 14 residues. CDR1 MDHEN and CDR2 SYDVKM come from the germline V gene. This chain's CDR3 is CASSFSGTTYEQYF. Written as DNA, the CDR3 is TGTGCCAGCAGTTTTTCAGGAACTACCTACGAGCAGTACTTC.

The chain is built from TRBV5-1 and TRBJ1-2, with D unclear. The V end lost 1 base, the J end lost 0 bases, and 10 bases lay between the germline ends. This CDR3 region has 15 residues. CDR1 is SGHRS and CDR2 is YFSETQ in the germline V gene. The CDR3 protein is CASSLLPDANYGYTF. The DNA for the CDR3 is TGCGCCAGCAGCTTGCTTCCGGATGCTAACTATGGCTACACCTTC.

In DNA form, the CDR3 reads TGTGCCACCAGCAGAGATAGTCAGCCCCAGCATTTT. It is translated as CATSRDSQPQHF. The gene calls are TRBV15 and TRBJ1-5; D not certain. Deletions cut 0 bases from V and 6 bases from J, with 3 bases between. The CDR3 is made up of 12 amino acids. Per germline, CDR1 LNHNV and CDR2 YYDKDF (reference sequence).

The V and J genes are TRBV27 and TRBJ1-2, with a tentative D call TRBD1 (6 bases). The CDR3 runs to 13 residues. From germline, CDR1 is MNHEY and CDR2 SMNVEV (reference sequence). V was pared by 6 bases and J by 8 bases, with 16 bases between. The CDR3 nucleotides are TGTGCCAGCAGCGTCGTGGGGGCGGGAGGCTACACCTTC. Its protein product is CASSVVGAGGYTF.

Comments on this clone: One end of the junction fails to match germline, which may point to a read error. The V and J genes are TRBV28 and TRBJ1-3, with D hard to call. Per the germline V gene, CDR1 is MDHEN and CDR2 is SYDVKM. There are 10 residues in the CDR3. This chain's CDR3 is CATSGNTIYF. The CDR3 DNA sequence: TGCGCAACCTCTGGAAACACCATATATTTT.